This entry describes one T cell receptor beta chain. Donors in Cohort 3 counted as recovered after two negative PCRs, clearance, or symptom resolution. J gave up 3 bases and V 5 bases, and 9 bases lay outside the gene matches. The CDR3 consists of 15 residues. The germline gives CDR1 LNHDA, CDR2 SQIVND (reference sequence). Measured with immunoSEQ multiplex PCR; TCRdb has only the in-frame clones, and not every one. The sample lists about 150,000 clones, 70% to 90% occurring once. The data belong to a study of blood T cell repertoires in COVID-19. For the study at large: COVID-19 samples from acute and convalescent phases originated in the United States, Italy and Spain. In each case, the material was cDNA or gDNA derived from T cells, B-cell-depleted T cells, or PBMCs.

Sequences were obtained from PBMCs or T cells enriched from blood (not recorded which). V gene TRBV19 combines with J gene TRBJ1-2, with 7 positions matching TRBD1. The clonotype comes from a woman in her fifties or sixties who had recovered from COVID-19. CDR3 sequence reads: CASSSRQGSYYGYTF. The CDR3 DNA reads TGTGCCAGTAGTTCGCGACAGGGTTCGTACTATGGCTACACCTTC.